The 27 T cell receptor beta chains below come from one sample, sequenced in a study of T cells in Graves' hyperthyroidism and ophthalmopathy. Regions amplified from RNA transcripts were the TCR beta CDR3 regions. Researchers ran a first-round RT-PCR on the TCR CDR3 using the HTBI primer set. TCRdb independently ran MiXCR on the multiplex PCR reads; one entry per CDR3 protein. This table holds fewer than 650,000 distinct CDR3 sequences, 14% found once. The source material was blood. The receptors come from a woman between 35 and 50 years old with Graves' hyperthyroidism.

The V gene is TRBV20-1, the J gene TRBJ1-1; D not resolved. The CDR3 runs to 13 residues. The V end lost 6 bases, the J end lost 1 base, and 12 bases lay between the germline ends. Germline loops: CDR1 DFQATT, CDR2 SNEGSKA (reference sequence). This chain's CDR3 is CSAPGRANTEAFF. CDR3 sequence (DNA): TGCAGTGCACCGGGGAGGGCGAACACTGAAGCTTTCTTT.

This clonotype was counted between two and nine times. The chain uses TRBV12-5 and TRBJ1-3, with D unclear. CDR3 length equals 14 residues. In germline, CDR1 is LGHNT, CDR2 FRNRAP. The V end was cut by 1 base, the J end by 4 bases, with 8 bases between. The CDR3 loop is CASGLEGQGNTIYF. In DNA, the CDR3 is TGTGCTAGTGGTTTGGAAGGGCAAGGAAACACCATATATTTT. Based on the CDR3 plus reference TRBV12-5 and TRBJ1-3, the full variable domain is DARVTQTPRHKVTEMGQEVTMRCQPILGHNTVFWYRQTMMQGLELLAYFRNRAPLDDSGMPKDRFSAEMPDATLATLKIQPSEPRDSAVYFCASGLEGQGNTIYFGEGSWLTVV.

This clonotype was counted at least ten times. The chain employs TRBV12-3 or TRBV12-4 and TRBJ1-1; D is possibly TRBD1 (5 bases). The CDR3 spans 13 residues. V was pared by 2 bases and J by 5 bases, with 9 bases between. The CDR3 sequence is CASSLYWGTEAFF. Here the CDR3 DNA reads TGTGCCAGCAGTTTATATTGGGGGACTGAAGCTTTCTTT.

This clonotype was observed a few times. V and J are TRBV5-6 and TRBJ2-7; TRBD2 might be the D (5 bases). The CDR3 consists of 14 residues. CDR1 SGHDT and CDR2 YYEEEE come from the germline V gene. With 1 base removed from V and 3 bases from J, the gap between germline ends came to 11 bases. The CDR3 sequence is CASSLRGSYYEQYF. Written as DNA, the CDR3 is TGTGCCAGCAGCTTGAGAGGGAGTTACTACGAGCAGTACTTC.

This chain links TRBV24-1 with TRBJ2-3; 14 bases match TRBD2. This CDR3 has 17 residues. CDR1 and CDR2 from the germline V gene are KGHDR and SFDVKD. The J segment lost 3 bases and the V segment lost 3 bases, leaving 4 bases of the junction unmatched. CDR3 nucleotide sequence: TGTGCCACCAGTGATCCCGGACTAGCGGGAGGTACAGATACGCAGTATTTT. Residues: CATSDPGLAGGTDTQYF.

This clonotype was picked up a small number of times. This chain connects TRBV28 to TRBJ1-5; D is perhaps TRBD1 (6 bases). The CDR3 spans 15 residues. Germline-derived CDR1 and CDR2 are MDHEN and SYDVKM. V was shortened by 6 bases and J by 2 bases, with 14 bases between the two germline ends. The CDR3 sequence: CASRPTGSGNQPQHF. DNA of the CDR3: TGTGCCAGCAGACCCACAGGGTCCGGCAATCAGCCCCAGCATTTT.

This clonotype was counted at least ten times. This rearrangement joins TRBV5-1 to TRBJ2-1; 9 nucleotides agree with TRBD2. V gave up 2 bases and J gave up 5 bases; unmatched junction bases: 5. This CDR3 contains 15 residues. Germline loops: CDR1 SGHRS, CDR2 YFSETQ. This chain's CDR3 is CASSFAGGADNEQFF. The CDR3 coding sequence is TGCGCCAGCAGCTTCGCGGGAGGGGCCGACAATGAGCAGTTCTTC.

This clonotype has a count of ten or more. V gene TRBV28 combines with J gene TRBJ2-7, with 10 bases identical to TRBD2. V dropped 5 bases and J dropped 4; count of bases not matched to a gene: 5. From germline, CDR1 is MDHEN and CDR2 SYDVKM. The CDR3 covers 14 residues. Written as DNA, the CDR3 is TGTGCCAGCAGTCGTCTAGCGGGAGATTACGAGCAGTACTTC. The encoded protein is CASSRLAGDYEQYF.

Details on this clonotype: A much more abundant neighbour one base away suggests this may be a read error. The CDR3 coding sequence is TGTGCCAGCAGTCTAAGGACAGGAAGTCCCTACAATGAGCAGTACTTC. Translated: CASSLRTGSPYNEQYF. The chain recombines TRBV28 with TRBJ2-7; TRBD1 agrees at 7 bases. The CDR3 spans 16 residues. Germline loops: CDR1 MDHEN, CDR2 SYDVKM. Trimming at V came to 5 bases and at J to 7 bases, leaving 17 bases not matched to a gene.

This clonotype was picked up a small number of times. CDR3 in amino acids: CASSVSRTGLHEQYF. The CDR3 coding sequence is TGTGCCAGCAGCGTAAGTAGGACAGGGTTGCACGAGCAGTACTTC. The rearrangement joins TRBV9 to TRBJ2-7, with 8 bases identical to TRBD1. CDR3 length: 15 amino acids. Germline CDR1 and CDR2: SGDLS and YYNGEE. The V segment lost 1 base and the J segment 5 bases; nucleotides outside the gene matches: 8.

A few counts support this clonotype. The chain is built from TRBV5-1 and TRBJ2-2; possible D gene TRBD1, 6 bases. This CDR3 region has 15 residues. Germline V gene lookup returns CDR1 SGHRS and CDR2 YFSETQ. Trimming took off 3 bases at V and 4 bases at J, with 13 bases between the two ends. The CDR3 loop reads CASSSQGIFTGELFF. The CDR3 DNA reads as TGCGCCAGCAGCTCACAGGGAATCTTCACCGGGGAGCTGTTTTTT.

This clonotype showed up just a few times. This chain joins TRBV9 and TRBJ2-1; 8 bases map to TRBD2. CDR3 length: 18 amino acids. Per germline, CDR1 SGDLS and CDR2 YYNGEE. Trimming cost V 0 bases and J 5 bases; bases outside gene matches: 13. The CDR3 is CASSVVPFSGGGNNEQFF. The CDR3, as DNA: TGTGCCAGCAGCGTAGTCCCCTTTTCCGGGGGGGGGAACAATGAGCAGTTCTTC.

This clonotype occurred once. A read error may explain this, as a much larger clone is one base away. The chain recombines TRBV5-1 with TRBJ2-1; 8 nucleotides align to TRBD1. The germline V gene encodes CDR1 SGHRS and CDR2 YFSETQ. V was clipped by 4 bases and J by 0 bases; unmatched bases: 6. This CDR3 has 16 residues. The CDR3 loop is CASSTTGVGSYNEQFF. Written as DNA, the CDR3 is TGCGCCAGCAGCACGACAGGGGTGGGCTCCTACAATGAGCAGTTCTTC. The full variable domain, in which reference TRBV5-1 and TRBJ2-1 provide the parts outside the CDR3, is KAGVTQTPRYLIKTRGQQVTLSCSPISGHRSVSWYQQTPGQGLQFLFEYFSETQRNKGNFPGRFSGRQFSNSRSEMNVSTLELGDSALYLCASSTTGVGSYNEQFFGPGTRLTVL.

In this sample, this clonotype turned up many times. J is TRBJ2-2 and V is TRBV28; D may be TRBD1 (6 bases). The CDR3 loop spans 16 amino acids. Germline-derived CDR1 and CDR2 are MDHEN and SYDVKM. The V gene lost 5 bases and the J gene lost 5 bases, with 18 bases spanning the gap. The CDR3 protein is CASSPTVGARTGELFF. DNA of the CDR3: TGTGCCAGCAGTCCGACAGTGGGGGCGCGGACCGGGGAGCTGTTTTTT.

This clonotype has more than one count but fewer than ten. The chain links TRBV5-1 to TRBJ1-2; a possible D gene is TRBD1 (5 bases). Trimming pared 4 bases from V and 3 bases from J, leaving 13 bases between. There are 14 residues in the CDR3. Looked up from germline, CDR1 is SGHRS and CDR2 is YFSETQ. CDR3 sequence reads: CASSLLGQDYGYTF. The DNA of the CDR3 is TGCGCCAGCAGCCTCTTGGGGCAAGACTATGGCTACACCTTC.

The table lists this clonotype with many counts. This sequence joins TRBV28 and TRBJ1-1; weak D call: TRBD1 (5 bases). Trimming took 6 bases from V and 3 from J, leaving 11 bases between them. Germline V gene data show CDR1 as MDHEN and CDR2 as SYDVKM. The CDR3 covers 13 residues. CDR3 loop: CASSLWGDTEAFF. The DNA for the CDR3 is TGTGCCAGCAGCCTTTGGGGGGACACTGAAGCTTTCTTT.

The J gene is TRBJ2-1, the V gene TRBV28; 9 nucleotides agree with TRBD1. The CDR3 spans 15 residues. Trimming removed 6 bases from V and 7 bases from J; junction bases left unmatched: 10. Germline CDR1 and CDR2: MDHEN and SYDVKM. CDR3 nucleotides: TGTGCCAGCAGCCCGACAGGGGGAATGGTAAATGAGCAGTTCTTC. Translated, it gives CASSPTGGMVNEQFF. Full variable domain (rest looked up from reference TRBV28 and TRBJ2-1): DVKVTQSSRYLVKRTGEKVFLECVQDMDHENMFWYRQDPGLGLRLIYFSYDVKMKEKGDIPEGYSVSREKKERFSLILESASTNQTSMYLCASSPTGGMVNEQFFGPGTRLTVL.

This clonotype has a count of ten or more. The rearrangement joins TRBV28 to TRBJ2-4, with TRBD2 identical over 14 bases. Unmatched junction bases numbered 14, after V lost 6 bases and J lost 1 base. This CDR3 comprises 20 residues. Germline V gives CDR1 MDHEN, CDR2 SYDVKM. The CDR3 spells CASSSNGTSGRGAAKNIQYF. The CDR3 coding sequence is TGTGCCAGCAGCTCAAACGGGACTAGCGGGAGAGGGGCGGCCAAAAACATTCAGTACTTC.

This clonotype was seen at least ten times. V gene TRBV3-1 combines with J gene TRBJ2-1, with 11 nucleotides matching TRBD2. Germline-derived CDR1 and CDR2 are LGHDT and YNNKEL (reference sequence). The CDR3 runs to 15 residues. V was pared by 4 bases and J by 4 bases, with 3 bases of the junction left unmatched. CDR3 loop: CASSPGLAAYNEQFF. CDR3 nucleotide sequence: TGTGCCAGCAGCCCGGGACTAGCGGCTTACAATGAGCAGTTCTTC.

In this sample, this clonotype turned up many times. In nucleotides, the CDR3 is TGTGCCAGCAGCTCCATACCGGACGCCTACAATGAGCAGTTCTTC. This codes for CASSSIPDAYNEQFF. The chain couples TRBV11-2 to TRBJ2-1, with D unclear. The CDR3 loop spans 15 amino acids. CDR1 is SGHAT, CDR2 FQNNGV, per germline. Trimming cost V 4 bases and J 2 bases, with 12 bases left between them.

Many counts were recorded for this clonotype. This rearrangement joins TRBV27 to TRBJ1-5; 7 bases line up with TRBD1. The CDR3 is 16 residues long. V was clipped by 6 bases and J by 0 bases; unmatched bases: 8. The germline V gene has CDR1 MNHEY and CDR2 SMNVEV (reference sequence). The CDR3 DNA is TGTGCCAGCAGAAGGGCAGGGGGTGTTAGCAATCAGCCCCAGCATTTT. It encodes CASRRAGGVSNQPQHF.

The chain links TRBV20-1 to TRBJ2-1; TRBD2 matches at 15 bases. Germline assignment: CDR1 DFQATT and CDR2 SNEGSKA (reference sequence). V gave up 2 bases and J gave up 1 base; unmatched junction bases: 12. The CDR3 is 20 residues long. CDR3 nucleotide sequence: TGCAGTGCTAGATTTTTAGGTGGTGGACTAGCGGGAGGGTCCTACAATGAGCAGTTCTTC. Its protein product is CSARFLGGGLAGGSYNEQFF.

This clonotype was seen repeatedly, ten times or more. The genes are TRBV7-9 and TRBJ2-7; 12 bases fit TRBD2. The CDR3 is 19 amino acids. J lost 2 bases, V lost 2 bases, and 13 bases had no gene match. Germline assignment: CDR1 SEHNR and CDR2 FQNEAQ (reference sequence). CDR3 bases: TGTGCCAGCAGCTTATATGGGACTAGCGGGCGCATAGGGCCCTACGAGCAGTACTTC. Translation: CASSLYGTSGRIGPYEQYF.

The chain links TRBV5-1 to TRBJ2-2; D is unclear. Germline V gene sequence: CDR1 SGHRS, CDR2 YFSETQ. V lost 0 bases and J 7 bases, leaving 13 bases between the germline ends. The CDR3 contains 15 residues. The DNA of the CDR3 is TGCGCCAGCAGCTTGGAGGGCTCGATCGGCGGGGAGCTGTTTTTT. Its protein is CASSLEGSIGGELFF.

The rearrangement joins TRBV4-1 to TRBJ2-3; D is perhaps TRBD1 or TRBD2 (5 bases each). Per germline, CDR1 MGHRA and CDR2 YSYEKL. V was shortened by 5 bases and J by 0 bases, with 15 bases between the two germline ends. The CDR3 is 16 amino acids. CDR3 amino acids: CASSGQGTKSTDTQYF. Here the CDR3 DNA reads TGCGCCAGCAGCGGCCAAGGGACCAAAAGCACAGATACGCAGTATTTT.

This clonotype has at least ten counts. The CDR3 DNA follows: TGTGCCAGCTCACCACAGGCTAAGAACACTGAAGCTTTCTTT. It is translated as CASSPQAKNTEAFF. The chain couples TRBV18 to TRBJ1-1; no definite D call. Trimming shortened V by 1 base and J by 1 base, and 7 bases separated the two germline ends. Germline V lookup: CDR1 KGHSH, CDR2 LQKENI. The CDR3 runs to 14 residues.

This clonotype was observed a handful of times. CDR3: CASGIVDADTQYF. DNA for the CDR3: TGTGCCAGCGGGATCGTGGACGCGGATACGCAGTATTTT. The chain carries TRBV19 and TRBJ2-3; TRBD2 might be the D (5 bases). Looked up from germline, CDR1 is LNHDA and CDR2 is SQIVND (reference sequence). V was shortened by 9 bases and J by 6 bases, with 16 bases between the two germline ends. The length of the CDR3 is 13 residues.